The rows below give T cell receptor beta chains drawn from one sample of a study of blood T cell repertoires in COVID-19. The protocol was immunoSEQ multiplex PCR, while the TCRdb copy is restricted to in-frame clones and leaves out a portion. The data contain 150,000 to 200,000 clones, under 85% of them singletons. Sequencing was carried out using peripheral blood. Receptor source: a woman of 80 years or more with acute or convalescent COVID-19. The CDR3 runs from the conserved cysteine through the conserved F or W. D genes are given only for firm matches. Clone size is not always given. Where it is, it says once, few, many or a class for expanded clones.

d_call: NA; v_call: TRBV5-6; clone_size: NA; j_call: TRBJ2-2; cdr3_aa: CASSLLSNTGELFF; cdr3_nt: TGTGCCAGCAGCTTACTCTCGAACACCGGGGAGCTGTTTTTT
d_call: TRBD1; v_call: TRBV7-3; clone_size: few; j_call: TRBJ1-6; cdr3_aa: CASSKQGPGPLHF; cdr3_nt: TGTGCCAGCAGCAAACAGGGGCCGGGGCCCCTCCACTTT
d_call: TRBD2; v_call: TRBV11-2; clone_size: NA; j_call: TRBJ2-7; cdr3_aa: CASSLGLAGSYEQYF; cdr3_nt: TGTGCCAGCAGCTTAGGACTAGCTGGCTCCTACGAGCAGTACTTC
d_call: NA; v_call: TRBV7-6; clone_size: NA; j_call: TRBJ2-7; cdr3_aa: CASSPNMGGYEQYF; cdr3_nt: TGTGCCAGCAGCCCCAACATGGGGGGCTACGAGCAGTACTTC
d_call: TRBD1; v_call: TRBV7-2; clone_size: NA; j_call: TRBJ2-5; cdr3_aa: CASSRTGPGETQYF; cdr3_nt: TGTGCCAGCAGCCGGACAGGGCCCGGAGAGACCCAGTACTTC
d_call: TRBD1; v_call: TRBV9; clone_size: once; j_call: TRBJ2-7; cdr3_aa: CASSVLTGGEQYF; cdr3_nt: TGTGCCAGCAGCGTTCTCACAGGGGGCGAGCAGTACTTC
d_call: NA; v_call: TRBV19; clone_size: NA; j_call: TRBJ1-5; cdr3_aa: CASTAPSGFYSNQPQHF; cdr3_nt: TGTGCCAGTACTGCCCCGAGCGGATTTTATAGCAATCAGCCCCAGCATTTT
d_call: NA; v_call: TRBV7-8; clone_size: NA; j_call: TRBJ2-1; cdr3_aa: CAKNPGQFF; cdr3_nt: TGTGCCAAAAACCCGGGGCAGTTCTTC
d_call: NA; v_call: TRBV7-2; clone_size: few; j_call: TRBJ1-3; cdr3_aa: CASSLDGHPGNTIYF; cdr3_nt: TGTGCCAGCAGCTTAGATGGACATCCAGGAAACACCATATATTTT
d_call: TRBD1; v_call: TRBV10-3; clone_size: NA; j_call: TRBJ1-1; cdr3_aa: CAIQGQTNTEAFF; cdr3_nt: TGTGCCATCCAGGGACAGACGAACACTGAAGCTTTCTTT
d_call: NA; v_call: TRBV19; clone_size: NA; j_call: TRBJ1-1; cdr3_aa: CASSPNPGHENTEAFF; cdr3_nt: TGTGCCAGTAGTCCCAACCCCGGACATGAGAACACTGAAGCTTTCTTT
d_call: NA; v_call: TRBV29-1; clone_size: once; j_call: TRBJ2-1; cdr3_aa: CSSGRSFRGEQFF; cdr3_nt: TGCAGCAGCGGACGGAGTTTTCGGGGTGAGCAGTTCTTC
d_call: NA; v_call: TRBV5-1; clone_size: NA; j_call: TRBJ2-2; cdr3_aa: CASSGGTVTGELFF; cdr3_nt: TGCGCCAGCAGCGGCGGGACAGTCACCGGGGAGCTGTTTTTT
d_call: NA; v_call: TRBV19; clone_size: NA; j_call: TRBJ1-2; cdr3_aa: CASSTERGTISSYTF; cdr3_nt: TGTGCCAGTAGTACTGAGCGTGGAACTATCAGTAGCTACACCTTC
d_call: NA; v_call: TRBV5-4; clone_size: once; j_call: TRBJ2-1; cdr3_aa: CASSWGVNEQFF; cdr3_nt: TGTGCCAGCAGCTGGGGGGTCAATGAGCAGTTCTTC